These 2 T cell receptor beta chains were all obtained from the same sample, sequenced in a study of cytomegalovirus exposure and HLA in healthy donors. Primers for the PCR totalled 60 Vbeta and 13 Jbeta. The method was immunoSEQ multiplex PCR; TCRdb's version includes in-frame clones alone and lacks a portion of them. Of 95,000 to 100,000 clones in the sample, roughly 76% were seen once. The sequencing input was PBMCs. The origin of the receptors is a man aged 40-49 years in good health and CMV-seronegative.

The CDR3 is CASAGSYTGELFF. Here the CDR3 DNA reads TGTGCCAGCGCCGGGTCCTACACCGGGGAGCTGTTTTTT. This sequence joins TRBV9 and TRBJ2-2; no definite D call. The CDR3 extends over 13 amino acids. Germline V gene lookup returns CDR1 SGDLS and CDR2 YYNGEE. Trimming pared 7 bases from V and 3 bases from J, leaving 10 bases between. Full variable domain (remainder filled in from reference TRBV9 and TRBJ2-2): DSGVTQTPKHLITATGQRVTLRCSPRSGDLSVYWYQQSLDQGLQFLIQYYNGEERAKGNILERFSAQQFPDLHSELNLSSLELGDSALYFCASAGSYTGELFFGEGSRLTVL.

The chain combines TRBV5-8 with TRBJ2-7, with a possible D match to TRBD1 (6 bases). The CDR3 extends over 14 amino acids. Germline lookup yields CDR1 SGHTS and CDR2 YDEGEE. Between the trimmed V and J ends, which lost 4 bases and 2 bases, there was a span of 13 bases. The CDR3 DNA sequence: TGTGCCAGCAGCCGCGTTCAGGGGCCCTACGAGCAGTACTTC. The encoded protein is CASSRVQGPYEQYF.